This is a list of T cell receptor beta chains from one sample in a study of shared clonotypes between healthy human individuals. Only in-frame clones appear in the TCRdb table, and some are missing; sequencing was by immunoSEQ multiplex PCR. Of approximately 500,000 clones listed, roughly 95% are singletons. The specimen was naive CD4+ T cells sorted from blood. The receptors originated from a woman aged 25-40 years in good health. The CDR3 runs from the conserved cysteine through the conserved F or W. The order of the fields is J gene, D gene, V gene, clone size, CDR3 DNA, CDR3 protein. A D gene is named only where the DNA matches it firmly. The size field is filled for only some rows; it gives once, few, many or a size class.

J: TRBJ2-3; D: TRBD2; V: TRBV19; size: once; DNA: TGTGCCAGTAGCCAAGTCGCGGGAGGGACAGATACGCAGTATTTT; CDR3: CASSQVAGGTDTQYF
J: TRBJ2-1; D: NA; V: TRBV5-4; size: NA; DNA: TGTGCCAGCAGCTTTCTGGGCGGCGCTGTAGGGGATGAGCAGTTCTTC; CDR3: CASSFLGGAVGDEQFF
J: TRBJ2-3; D: TRBD1; V: TRBV5-4; size: once; DNA: TGTGCCAGCAGAGGGGCCGGTACGGGACAGAGAACAGATACGCAGTATTTT; CDR3: CASRGAGTGQRTDTQYF
J: TRBJ2-1; D: NA; V: TRBV5-8; size: NA; DNA: TGTGCCAGCAGCCGTGAGACTCGGAGCTCCTACAATGAGCAGTTCTTC; CDR3: CASSRETRSSYNEQFF
J: TRBJ2-7; D: TRBD2; V: TRBV5-1; size: NA; DNA: TGCGCCAGCAGCTTTGACTGGGGGGGATACGAGCAGTACTTC; CDR3: CASSFDWGGYEQYF
J: TRBJ2-7; D: NA; V: TRBV5-6; size: NA; DNA: TGTGCCAGCAGCTTGGGGGGGCAAGGACCCCACGAGCAGTACTTC; CDR3: CASSLGGQGPHEQYF
J: TRBJ1-2; D: NA; V: TRBV5-4; size: NA; DNA: TGTGCCAGCAGCTTGGCCGTGGGAAATGGCTACACCTTC; CDR3: CASSLAVGNGYTF
J: TRBJ2-3; D: TRBD2; V: TRBV5-1; size: NA; DNA: TGCGCCAGCAGCTCGGGGACTAGCGGGATGGCAGATACGCAGTATTTT; CDR3: CASSSGTSGMADTQYF
J: TRBJ2-2; D: TRBD2; V: TRBV5-6; size: NA; DNA: TGTGCCAGCAGCCCTACAGTCCGACTAGCAGCGAACACCGGGGAGCTGTTTTTT; CDR3: CASSPTVRLAANTGELFF
J: TRBJ2-7; D: TRBD2; V: TRBV4-2; size: NA; DNA: TGTGCCAGCAGCTCACAGGTCGAGCGGGAGGGGGACGAGCAGTACTTC; CDR3: CASSSQVEREGDEQYF
J: TRBJ1-1; D: NA; V: TRBV29-1; size: NA; DNA: TGCAGCGTTTTATTTAAAGCGAACACTGAAGCTTTCTTT; CDR3: CSVLFKANTEAFF
J: TRBJ2-3; D: NA; V: TRBV7-2; size: NA; DNA: TGTGCCAGCAGCCGAGCCGTGAGCGGATACACAGATACGCAGTATTTT; CDR3: CASSRAVSGYTDTQYF
J: TRBJ1-1; D: TRBD1; V: TRBV6-1; size: NA; DNA: TGTGCCAGCAGTGATGACAGGGGTTTTGTCACTGAAGCTTTCTTT; CDR3: CASSDDRGFVTEAFF
J: TRBJ1-2; D: TRBD1; V: TRBV5-6; size: once; DNA: TGTGCCAGCAGCTTTGACAGGGGGGCGTATGGCTACACCTTC; CDR3: CASSFDRGAYGYTF
J: TRBJ2-1; D: NA; V: TRBV11-2; size: NA; DNA: TGTGCCAGCAGCTCGGACGGAGGTGATGAGCAGTTCTTC; CDR3: CASSSDGGDEQFF
J: TRBJ1-4; D: NA; V: TRBV14; size: NA; DNA: TGTGCCAGCAGCCAGAGTACCTATCACCGAGGAGAAAAACTGTTTTTT; CDR3: CASSQSTYHRGEKLFF
J: TRBJ1-1; D: NA; V: TRBV18; size: NA; DNA: TGTGCCAGCTCTCCCTGGACGGGTATCGACACTGAAGCTTTCTTT; CDR3: CASSPWTGIDTEAFF
J: TRBJ2-7; D: TRBD2; V: TRBV4-1; size: NA; DNA: TGCGCCAGCAGCCCCGGGACTAGCGACGAGCAGTACTTC; CDR3: CASSPGTSDEQYF
J: TRBJ2-1; D: NA; V: TRBV14; size: NA; DNA: TGTGCCAGCAGCCAAGTAGTTAGCTCCTACAATGAGCAGTTCTTC; CDR3: CASSQVVSSYNEQFF
J: TRBJ1-1; D: NA; V: TRBV6-5; size: NA; DNA: TGTGCCAGCAGTAGCTACAGGGCCGTCGACACTGAAGCTTTCTTT; CDR3: CASSSYRAVDTEAFF
J: TRBJ1-5; D: NA; V: TRBV28; size: NA; DNA: TGTGCCAGCAGTTCCCCCCAGGGATGGGATCAGCCCCAGCATTTT; CDR3: CASSSPQGWDQPQHF
J: TRBJ2-7; D: NA; V: TRBV28; size: NA; DNA: TGTGCCAGCAGCATCCCCGCCCTGGGGCTCGAGCAGTACTTC; CDR3: CASSIPALGLEQYF
J: TRBJ2-7; D: TRBD2; V: TRBV28; size: NA; DNA: TGTGCTATCAGACGGGCTAGCGGGGACTACGAGCAGTACTTC; CDR3: CAIRRASGDYEQYF
J: TRBJ1-2; D: TRBD1; V: TRBV28; size: NA; DNA: TGTGCCAGCGATGAATCCAGGGGGCGCGGCTATGGCTACACCTTC; CDR3: CASDESRGRGYGYTF
J: TRBJ2-1; D: TRBD1; V: TRBV9; size: NA; DNA: TGTGCCAGCAGCGTAGTCGGACAGGGGGTTAATGAGCAGTTCTTC; CDR3: CASSVVGQGVNEQFF
J: TRBJ1-6; D: NA; V: TRBV19; size: NA; DNA: TGTGCCAGTAGTCTAGGGGGATCGATCGGTTCACCCCTCCACTTT; CDR3: CASSLGGSIGSPLHF
J: TRBJ2-7; D: NA; V: TRBV10-3; size: NA; DNA: TGTGCCATCAGTGCGTCCCGGGACGGCGCCTACGAGCAGTACTTC; CDR3: CAISASRDGAYEQYF
J: TRBJ2-7; D: NA; V: TRBV7-9; size: NA; DNA: TGTGCCAGCAGCCTCCCTGCAACCTACGAGCAGTACTTC; CDR3: CASSLPATYEQYF
J: TRBJ2-5; D: NA; V: TRBV28; size: once; DNA: TGTGCCAGCAGTTTAGCGGGAAGGGGTGAGACCCAGTACTTC; CDR3: CASSLAGRGETQYF
J: TRBJ1-1; D: TRBD1; V: TRBV6-5; size: NA; DNA: TGTGCCAGCAGTCACCGGACAGGGGGTGGGTCTGAAGCTTTCTTT; CDR3: CASSHRTGGGSEAFF
J: TRBJ1-2; D: NA; V: TRBV7-9; size: NA; DNA: TGTGCCAGCAGCTTAGGAGGTGGGTCGCCCTCCGGGGACTATGGCTACACCTTC; CDR3: CASSLGGGSPSGDYGYTF
J: TRBJ1-5; D: NA; V: TRBV27; size: NA; DNA: TGTGCCAGCAGTGGGGCCTCAGTTAATAGCAATCAGCCCCAGCATTTT; CDR3: CASSGASVNSNQPQHF
J: TRBJ2-2; D: NA; V: TRBV5-1; size: NA; DNA: TGCGCCAGCAGCTTACGACCGGGACAAAGTAGGAGCACCGGGGAGCTGTTTTTT; CDR3: CASSLRPGQSRSTGELFF
J: TRBJ2-7; D: TRBD1; V: TRBV5-5; size: NA; DNA: TGTGCCAGCAGCTCGACAGGGATTAGCTCCTACGAGCAGTACTTC; CDR3: CASSSTGISSYEQYF
J: TRBJ1-5; D: NA; V: TRBV27; size: NA; DNA: TGTGCCAGCAGTTTATTGGGACGGAGCAATCAGCCCCAGCATTTT; CDR3: CASSLLGRSNQPQHF
J: TRBJ1-1; D: NA; V: TRBV5-1; size: NA; DNA: TGCGCCAGCAGCTTAGGGGCCGGCCCACGAAACACTGAAGCTTTCTTT; CDR3: CASSLGAGPRNTEAFF
J: TRBJ2-7; D: NA; V: TRBV6-1; size: once; DNA: TGTGCCAGCAGTGAAGGGCCAGGGGGGCTCCACGAGCAGTACTTC; CDR3: CASSEGPGGLHEQYF
J: TRBJ2-3; D: TRBD2; V: TRBV5-8; size: NA; DNA: TGTGCCAGCAGCTTGGCCATGACTAGCGGGAGAAGTACAGATACGCAGTATTTT; CDR3: CASSLAMTSGRSTDTQYF
J: TRBJ2-1; D: NA; V: TRBV7-1; size: NA; DNA: TGTGCCAGCAGCTTGACTAGTTTCGATGAGCAGTTCTTC; CDR3: CASSLTSFDEQFF
J: TRBJ2-5; D: TRBD1; V: TRBV28; size: NA; DNA: TGTGCCAGCAGTTTATACAGGGGGGCGATGGAGACCCAGTACTTC; CDR3: CASSLYRGAMETQYF
J: TRBJ2-6; D: NA; V: TRBV19; size: NA; DNA: TGTGCCAGTAGTATACGGGCCAACGTCCTGACTTTC; CDR3: CASSIRANVLTF
J: TRBJ2-7; D: NA; V: TRBV11-2; size: NA; DNA: TGTGCCAGCAGTCGACGGTCCTCCTACGAGCAGTACTTC; CDR3: CASSRRSSYEQYF
J: TRBJ2-3; D: NA; V: TRBV19; size: NA; DNA: TGTGCCAGTAGTTTCAGGGCCTCAGATACGCAGTATTTT; CDR3: CASSFRASDTQYF
J: TRBJ2-3; D: NA; V: TRBV15; size: NA; DNA: TGTGCCACCAGCACCGCGGGACCAACTAAAGGGGATACGCAGTATTTT; CDR3: CATSTAGPTKGDTQYF
J: TRBJ2-7; D: TRBD1; V: TRBV5-6; size: NA; DNA: TGTGCCAGCAGCAGGGGGACAGTCTCCTACGAGCAGTACTTC; CDR3: CASSRGTVSYEQYF
J: TRBJ1-4; D: NA; V: TRBV6-5; size: NA; DNA: TGTGCCAGTGGGGGTAGTGGTAATGAAAAACTGTTTTTT; CDR3: CASGGSGNEKLFF
J: TRBJ2-4; D: TRBD1; V: TRBV4-1; size: NA; DNA: TGCGCCAGCAGCCAAGGCCCGGGACAGGGGATAGACATTCAGTACTTC; CDR3: CASSQGPGQGIDIQYF